One sample yielded the 23 T cell receptor beta chains listed below, sequenced in a study of cytomegalovirus exposure and HLA in healthy donors. Use of 60 Vbeta and 13 Jbeta primers characterized the PCR. Profiled with immunoSEQ multiplex PCR; TCRdb holds only in-frame clones, not every one. The repertoire holds under 250,000 clones, with around 80% as singletons. The specimen was PBMCs. These receptors all stem from a man aged 50 to 60 in good health and CMV-seronegative.

This clone has a handful of counts. The chain combines TRBV7-8 with TRBJ1-1; the match to TRBD1 covers 9 bases. V gave up 0 bases and J gave up 7 bases; unmatched junction bases: 6. This CDR3 is 15 amino acids long. CDR1 and CDR2 from the germline V gene are SGHVS and FQNEAQ. This chain's CDR3 is CASSLAWDRVNEAFF. DNA for the CDR3: TGTGCCAGCAGCTTAGCGTGGGACAGGGTGAATGAAGCTTTCTTT.

This clone has only one observation. This chain joins TRBV5-1 and TRBJ1-4; 7 nucleotides align to TRBD1. The length of the CDR3 is 16 residues. V was pared by 4 bases and J by 5 bases, with 11 bases of the junction left unmatched. Germline lookup yields CDR1 SGHRS and CDR2 YFSETQ. This chain's CDR3 is CASSRRTGQTNEKLFF. In DNA, the CDR3 is TGCGCCAGCAGCAGACGAACGGGACAGACGAATGAAAAACTGTTTTTT.

The rearrangement uses TRBV28 and TRBJ1-5, with D possibly matching TRBD1 (6 bases). V lost 5 bases to trimming and J lost 3 bases, with 17 bases between them. The CDR3 is 16 residues long. Germline CDR1 and CDR2: MDHEN and SYDVKM. CDR3 in amino acids: CASSPGQGRDNQPQHF. The CDR3 region has the DNA TGTGCCAGCAGTCCCGGGCAGGGGCGCGACAATCAGCCCCAGCATTTT.

The V call is TRBV9, the J call TRBJ2-2; the match to TRBD2 covers 10 bases. The V segment lost 4 bases and the J segment 7 bases; nucleotides outside the gene matches: 7. CDR3 length equals 15 residues. CDR1 and CDR2 from the germline V gene are SGDLS and YYNGEE. The CDR3 loop reads CASSLKREGLGELFF. The CDR3 region has the DNA TGTGCCAGCAGCCTCAAGCGGGAGGGCCTCGGGGAGCTGTTTTTT.

This chain connects TRBV7-9 to TRBJ1-1, with 7 bases aligning to TRBD1. CDR1 is SEHNR and CDR2 is FQNEAQ in the germline V gene (reference sequence). V lost 4 bases and J lost 6; bases outside the gene matches: 8. The CDR3 totals 14 residues. CDR3 in DNA: TGTGCCAGCAGCTCGCGACAGGGTAATCCTGAAGCTTTCTTT. Translated: CASSSRQGNPEAFF.

The chain links TRBV5-1 to TRBJ1-1; no firm D call. Germline V gene sequence: CDR1 SGHRS, CDR2 YFSETQ. V was clipped by 1 base and J by 2 bases, with 12 bases between them. CDR3 length: 15 amino acids. CDR3 coding DNA: TGCGCCAGCAGCTTGTCAACGGGGATCAACACTGAAGCTTTCTTT. It is translated as CASSLSTGINTEAFF.

V is TRBV27 and J is TRBJ2-1; 8 nucleotides agree with TRBD1. The germline V gene encodes CDR1 MNHEY and CDR2 SMNVEV (reference sequence). This CDR3 spans 14 amino acids. V lost 7 bases, J lost 9 bases, and 11 bases stayed unmatched. This CDR3 is CASNLRQGRGEQFF. Here the CDR3 DNA reads TGTGCCAGCAACCTTAGACAGGGGAGAGGTGAGCAGTTCTTC.

The chain links TRBV7-9 to TRBJ2-3, with 9 nucleotides matching TRBD1. There are 16 residues in the CDR3. V was pared by 3 bases and J by 6 bases, with 10 bases of the junction left unmatched. In germline, CDR1 is SEHNR, CDR2 FQNEAQ (reference sequence). The CDR3 DNA reads TGTGCCAGCAGCTTTGTGGGACAGGGACGGTCGGATACGCAGTATTTT. As protein: CASSFVGQGRSDTQYF.

The chain joins TRBV6-5 to TRBJ2-7; TRBD2 matches at 12 bases. The CDR3 length is 13 residues. V shed 8 bases and J 9 bases; nucleotides not matched to a gene: 8. Germline lookup yields CDR1 MNHEY and CDR2 SVGAGI. The CDR3, as DNA: TGTGCCAGCGGAACTAGCGGGGGGTTGGGGCAGTACTTC. It encodes CASGTSGGLGQYF.

The chain uses TRBV29-1 and TRBJ2-2; no definite D call. CDR1 and CDR2 (germline): SQVTM, ANQGSEA. CDR3 length equals 12 residues. Trimming removed 4 bases from V and 1 base from J, with 4 bases in between. CDR3 sequence (DNA): TGCAGCGTTGGTCTGAACACCGGGGAGCTGTTTTTT. The encoded protein is CSVGLNTGELFF.

This clone was detected only once. The V and J genes are TRBV5-4 and TRBJ2-5; 7 nucleotides agree with TRBD1. Per the germline V gene, CDR1 is SGHNT and CDR2 is YYREEE (reference sequence). V lost 4 bases and J lost 3; bases outside the gene matches: 6. This CDR3 is built from 14 residues. The CDR3 sequence: CASSDGTAKETQYF. CDR3 DNA: TGTGCCAGCAGCGACGGGACAGCCAAAGAGACCCAGTACTTC. Filled out from reference TRBV5-4 and TRBJ2-5, the complete variable domain reads ETGVTQSPTHLIKTRGQQVTLRCSSQSGHNTVSWYQQALGQGPQFIFQYYREEENGRGNFPPRFSGLQFPNYSSELNVNALELDDSALYLCASSDGTAKETQYFGPGTRLLVL.

CDR3 sequence reads: CASSHLANGENTQYF. In nucleotides, the CDR3 is TGCGCCAGCAGCCATCTAGCCAATGGAGAGAATACGCAGTATTTT. The chain combines TRBV5-1 with TRBJ2-3, with D possibly matching TRBD2 (5 bases). Per germline, CDR1 SGHRS and CDR2 YFSETQ. CDR3 size: 15 residues. Deletions cut 4 bases from V and 7 bases from J, with 19 bases between.

V usage is TRBV5-4 and J usage is TRBJ1-5; the D is unclear. Germline CDR1 reads SGHNT; CDR2 reads YYREEE (reference sequence). V was pared by 2 bases and J by 2 bases, with 8 bases between. This CDR3 region has 14 residues. CDR3 in amino acids: CASSLRGGNQPQHF. The CDR3 bases are TGTGCCAGCAGCTTACGGGGAGGCAATCAGCCCCAGCATTTT.

This rearrangement joins TRBV28 to TRBJ2-3; D is undetermined. Germline assignment: CDR1 MDHEN and CDR2 SYDVKM. Trimming cost V 5 bases and J 4 bases, with 10 bases left between them. The CDR3 is 13 residues long. CDR3 amino acids: CASSPQSSDTQYF. In DNA form, the CDR3 reads TGTGCCAGCAGTCCCCAAAGCTCAGATACGCAGTATTTT.

V usage is TRBV6-5 and J usage is TRBJ2-7; no firm D call. V was cut by 7 bases and J by 0 bases, with 4 bases left in between. Germline values: CDR1 MNHEY, CDR2 SVGAGI. The CDR3 runs to 11 residues. CDR3 bases: TGTGCCAGCACTCTCTCCTACGAGCAGTACTTC. Translation: CASTLSYEQYF.

This rearrangement joins TRBV19 to TRBJ1-4; D ambiguous. CDR3 length equals 14 residues. The germline gives CDR1 LNHDA, CDR2 SQIVND (reference sequence). V shed 6 bases and J shed 0 bases, with 8 bases lying between them. The CDR3 bases are TGTGCCAGTAGGTCCACTGCAACTAATGAAAAACTGTTTTTT. Amino acids: CASRSTATNEKLFF. The variable domain in full, with the rest retrieved from reference TRBV19 and TRBJ1-4, is DGGITQSPKYLFRKEGQNVTLSCEQNLNHDAMYWYRQDPGQGLRLIYYSQIVNDFQKGDIAEGYSVSREKKESFPLTVTSAQKNPTAFYLCASRSTATNEKLFFGSGTQLSVL.

This clone was counted a single time. The V and J genes are TRBV2 and TRBJ2-5; 7 bases fit TRBD2. Germline V gives CDR1 SNHLY, CDR2 FYNNEI. CDR3 length: 12 amino acids. Germline trimming cut 7 bases from V and 6 bases from J; bases unmatched to any gene: 5. CDR3 sequence reads: CASTTSAKTQYF. The CDR3 DNA reads TGTGCCAGCACCACTAGCGCAAAGACCCAGTACTTC. Together with reference TRBV2 and TRBJ2-5, the CDR3 gives the full variable domain: EPEVTQTPSHQVTQMGQEVILRCVPISNHLYFYWYRQILGQKVEFLVSFYNNEISEKSEIFDDQFSVERPDGSNFTLKIRSTKLEDSAMYFCASTTSAKTQYFGPGTRLLVL.

This clone was seen only a few times. The rearrangement uses TRBV27 and TRBJ2-7, with D hard to call. Trimming took 3 bases from V and 6 from J, leaving 9 bases between them. Germline values: CDR1 MNHEY, CDR2 SMNVEV (reference sequence). This CDR3 has 12 residues. CDR3 residues: CASSFDGGEQYF. CDR3 sequence (DNA): TGTGCCAGCAGTTTTGACGGCGGCGAGCAGTACTTC.

Remarks on this clone: Within the sample, other DNA sequences also encode this same CDR3. V is TRBV12-5 and J is TRBJ2-1; D gene uncertain. Trimming pared 5 bases from V and 3 bases from J, leaving 11 bases between. The CDR3 has 14 residues. Germline CDR1 and CDR2: LGHNT and FRNRAP. The DNA for the CDR3 is TGTGCTAGTGGTCCGCCAGTTCGCTACAATGAGCAGTTCTTC. This gives the protein CASGPPVRYNEQFF.

The chain joins TRBV2 to TRBJ2-3, with 8 positions matching TRBD2. V shed 8 bases and J 3 bases; nucleotides not matched to a gene: 4. The CDR3 is 13 amino acids. Germline V gives CDR1 SNHLY, CDR2 FYNNEI. In nucleotides, the CDR3 is TGTGCCAGCCGGGCTAGCGGGACAGATACGCAGTATTTT. It codes for CASRASGTDTQYF.

The J gene is TRBJ2-1, the V gene TRBV14, with 14 bases that match TRBD2. V dropped 4 bases and J dropped 9; count of bases not matched to a gene: 8. Germline CDR1 SGHDN, CDR2 FVKESK. This CDR3 spans 16 amino acids. For the CDR3, the DNA is TGTGCCAGCAGCCCTCGGGGACTAGCGGGAGTCCTTGAGCAGTTCTTC. It yields the protein CASSPRGLAGVLEQFF.

V is TRBV15 and J is TRBJ2-2, with D possibly TRBD2 on 6 matching bases. CDR3 length equals 14 residues. In germline, CDR1 is LNHNV, CDR2 YYDKDF (reference sequence). Trimming took 9 bases from V and 2 from J, leaving 13 bases between them. CDR3 residues: CATRTSSNTGELFF. CDR3 coding DNA: TGTGCCACGAGAACTAGCTCTAACACCGGGGAGCTGTTTTTT.

This chain connects TRBV28 to TRBJ2-1; 10 bases are a match to TRBD2. V lost 6 bases to trimming and J lost 5 bases; unmatched junction nucleotides: 7. The germline V gene encodes CDR1 MDHEN and CDR2 SYDVKM. The CDR3 totals 15 residues. CDR3 region: CASSHSGRVDNEQFF. For the CDR3, the DNA is TGTGCCAGCAGCCACAGCGGGAGGGTAGACAATGAGCAGTTCTTC.